Listed below are T cell receptor beta chains from one sample, sequenced in a study of blood T cell repertoires in COVID-19. Libraries were prepared by immunoSEQ multiplex PCR; TCRdb keeps only in-frame clonotypes and omits some of them. The table records fewer than 200,000 clones, 85% to 90% of them present only once. The source material was peripheral blood. The receptors originated from a woman between 65 and 79 years old with COVID-19, enrolled during active disease. Both conserved end residues are part of each CDR3. The order of the fields is V gene, D gene, J gene, clone size, CDR3 protein, CDR3 DNA. D genes are given only for firm matches. Part of the rows lack a size; the others show once, few, many or a class for expanded clones.

>TRBV2|TRBD1|TRBJ2-7|NA
CASRDRGLSEQYF
TGTGCCAGCAGGGACAGGGGGCTCAGCGAGCAGTACTTC
>TRBV6-4|NA|TRBJ2-7|NA
CASSECYSYEQYF
TGTGCCAGCTCTGAATGCTATTCCTACGAGCAGTACTTC
>TRBV4-1|TRBD1|TRBJ1-5|few
CASSQDARGRQPQHF
TGCGCCAGCAGCCAAGATGCCAGGGGGCGTCAGCCCCAGCATTTT
>TRBV2|NA|TRBJ1-2|NA
CASSRDTDGYTF
TGTGCCAGCAGCCGGGACACGGATGGCTACACCTTC
>TRBV6-5|TRBD1|TRBJ2-7|NA
CASSQNRGPINEQYF
TGTGCCAGCAGTCAGAACAGGGGCCCTATCAACGAGCAGTACTTC
>TRBV15|NA|TRBJ2-7|NA
CATSREGQGGYEQYF
TGTGCCACCAGCAGAGAAGGGCAGGGCGGCTACGAGCAGTACTTC
>TRBV6-6|TRBD1|TRBJ2-7|NA
CASSSDRGPDDEQYF
TGTGCCAGCAGTTCCGACAGGGGCCCCGACGACGAGCAGTACTTC
>TRBV11-2|NA|TRBJ2-7|NA
CASSLPVRHEQYF
TGTGCCAGCAGCCTCCCCGTGAGGCACGAGCAGTACTTC
>TRBV21-1|NA|TRBJ2-3|few
CASKSSTGTGSTDTQYF
TGTGCCAGCAAAAGTTCGACCGGGACAGGGAGCACAGATACGCAGTATTTT
>TRBV6-2/TRBV6-3|NA|TRBJ1-1|NA
CASSPSGDPGAFF
TGTGCCAGCAGTCCCTCAGGGGATCCCGGAGCTTTCTTT
>TRBV7-9|NA|TRBJ2-3|NA
CASSLSSYTDTQYF
TGTGCCAGCAGCTTATCGTCCTACACAGATACGCAGTATTTT
>TRBV9|TRBD2|TRBJ2-7|NA
CALGGIVQYEQYF
TGTGCCCTGGGAGGGATAGTGCAATACGAGCAGTACTTC
>TRBV5-6|NA|TRBJ1-1|NA
CASSSLQDDTEAFF
TGTGCCAGCAGCTCCCTGCAGGATGACACTGAAGCTTTCTTT
>TRBV6-5|TRBD1|TRBJ1-2|NA
CASSSGTGLNTF
TGTGCCAGCAGCTCCGGGACAGGGTTAAATACCTTC
>TRBV19|NA|TRBJ1-6|NA
CASSTAGPSNSPLHF
TGTGCCAGTAGTACGGCGGGGCCTAGTAATTCACCCCTCCACTTT
>TRBV19|TRBD2|TRBJ2-3|NA
CASSISGTSGRAIDTQYF
TGTGCCAGTAGTATCTCCGGGACTAGCGGGAGGGCCATAGATACGCAGTATTTT
>TRBV4-1|TRBD2|TRBJ2-5|NA
CASSPGLARVQETQYF
TGCGCCAGCAGCCCGGGACTAGCGAGAGTTCAAGAGACCCAGTACTTC
>TRBV9|TRBD1|TRBJ2-2|NA
CASNRGANTGELFF
TGTGCCAGCAACAGGGGCGCGAACACCGGGGAGCTGTTTTTT
>TRBV19|NA|TRBJ2-6|NA
CASSTQYFTGANVLTF
TGTGCCAGTAGTACCCAATACTTTACTGGGGCCAACGTCCTGACTTTC
>TRBV6-5|NA|TRBJ2-5|NA
CASRGGPETQYF
TGTGCCAGCAGAGGAGGGCCGGAGACCCAGTACTTC
>TRBV4-1|NA|TRBJ1-1|NA
CASTMQIQLRTEAFF
TGCGCCAGCACCATGCAAATCCAACTAAGGACTGAAGCTTTCTTT
>TRBV19|TRBD2|TRBJ2-3|NA
CALASGGTDTQYF
TGTGCCCTTGCGAGCGGGGGCACAGATACGCAGTATTTT
>TRBV27|NA|TRBJ1-6|NA
CASSFRVSDSPLHF
TGTGCCAGCAGTTTCAGGGTTTCCGATTCACCCCTCCACTTT
>TRBV30|NA|TRBJ2-7|NA
CAWSVERNLPYEQYF
TGTGCCTGGAGTGTGGAGCGAAACCTACCCTACGAGCAGTACTTC
>TRBV30|TRBD2|TRBJ2-7|NA
CAWSDPGTSGGDEQYF
TGTGCCTGGAGTGACCCTGGGACTAGCGGAGGGGACGAGCAGTACTTC
>TRBV2|NA|TRBJ1-6|NA
CASSEVGSSYNSPLHF
TGTGCCAGCAGTGAGGTGGGGAGCTCCTATAATTCACCCCTCCACTTT
>TRBV5-5|NA|TRBJ1-4|NA
CASSLIVGAATNEKLFF
TGTGCCAGCAGCTTAATTGTGGGGGCCGCGACTAATGAAAAACTGTTTTTT
>TRBV5-3|TRBD1|TRBJ2-2|NA
CARSPGQGIAGELFF
TGTGCCAGAAGCCCTGGACAGGGAATTGCTGGGGAGCTGTTTTTT
>TRBV7-2|TRBD2|TRBJ2-3|NA
CASSFAGVPDTQYF
TGTGCCAGCAGCTTTGCGGGAGTGCCAGATACGCAGTATTTT